The rows below give T cell receptor beta chains drawn from one sample of a study of T cell responses to AZD1222 COVID-19 vaccine. Data came from immunoSEQ multiplex PCR; TCRdb stores just in-frame clones and leaves some out. The data show roughly 120,000 clones, 92% seen once. The specimen was peripheral blood, collected 28 days after the second AZD1222 dose. The origin of the receptors is an adult who received the AZD1222 COVID-19 vaccine. The CDR3 runs from the conserved cysteine through the conserved F or W. Fields, in order: D gene, V gene, J gene, clone size, CDR3 DNA, CDR3 protein. The D gene is left open where the match is weak. For some rows the clone size is stated as once, few or many, or as a class when expanded; others skip it.

>.|TRBV4-1|TRBJ1-1|.
TGCGCCAGCAGCCTCCAGGGACGGGTGAACACTGAAGCTTTCTTT
CASSLQGRVNTEAFF
>.|TRBV20-1|TRBJ1-1|.
TGCAGTGCTAGAGATGATTTCGCAGCTTTCTTT
CSARDDFAAFF
>.|TRBV6-1|TRBJ1-2|.
TGTGCCAGCAGTGAAGCTTGGAGACTAGGCTACACCTTC
CASSEAWRLGYTF
>TRBD2|TRBV24-1|TRBJ2-1|.
TGTGCCACCAGTGATTTACTAAGGACTAGCGGGATCAATGAGCAGTTCTTC
CATSDLLRTSGINEQFF
>.|TRBV6-4|TRBJ2-1|.
TGTGCCAGCAGTGCCCACCATAGGGATGAGCAGTTCTTC
CASSAHHRDEQFF
>.|TRBV4-1|TRBJ1-1|once
TGCGCCAGCAGCCAAGCTCAGACAGCATACACTGAAGCTTTCTTT
CASSQAQTAYTEAFF
>.|TRBV28|TRBJ1-4|.
TGTGCCAGCAGTATAGGGACAACGGGACTTAATGAAAAACTGTTTTTT
CASSIGTTGLNEKLFF
>.|TRBV5-1|TRBJ2-4|.
TGCGCCAGCAGCACCAACACCCAAAACATTCAGTACTTC
CASSTNTQNIQYF
>.|TRBV3-1/TRBV3-2|TRBJ1-4|.
TGTGCCAGCAGCCAAGATGTGGGGGCGAGAGGTGAAAAACTGTTTTTT
CASSQDVGARGEKLFF
>.|TRBV11-2|TRBJ2-1|.
TGTGCCAGCAGCTTAGATGCGGTCCAGCCGCAGTTCTTC
CASSLDAVQPQFF
>.|TRBV29-1|TRBJ2-6|.
TGCAGCGTTGTTTCGGGCTCTGGGGCCAACGTCCTGACTTTC
CSVVSGSGANVLTF
>.|TRBV6-5|TRBJ2-1|.
TGTGCCAGCAGTTATCTGGCGGGGCGAACCTACAATGAGCAGTTCTTC
CASSYLAGRTYNEQFF
>.|TRBV19|TRBJ1-5|.
TGTGCCAGTAGTATTGCCCTGGATGGCAATCAGCCCCAGCATTTT
CASSIALDGNQPQHF
>TRBD2|TRBV6-5|TRBJ2-7|.
TGTGCCAGCAGGGGAGGGAGTCAGACCTACGAGCAGTACTTC
CASRGGSQTYEQYF
>.|TRBV3-1/TRBV3-2|TRBJ1-2|once
TGTGCCAGCAGCCAAGAACCCCCTACCTTTAGCCAATTC
CASSQEPPTFSQF
>.|TRBV6-2/TRBV6-3|TRBJ2-5|few
TGTGCCAGCAGTTACGGAGAAGAGACCCAGTACTTC
CASSYGEETQYF
>.|TRBV28|TRBJ1-2|.
TGTGCCAGCAGTTTTGCGCAGGGCGCTAGCTATGGCTACACCTTC
CASSFAQGASYGYTF
>.|TRBV28|TRBJ1-5|.
TGTGCCAGTGGTGGCAATCAGCCCCAGCATTTT
CASGGNQPQHF
>TRBD1|TRBV20-1|TRBJ2-7|.
TGCAGTGCTAGTTTTTTACAGGGGGTCTACGAGCAGTACTTC
CSASFLQGVYEQYF
>.|TRBV6-5|TRBJ2-1|.
TGTGCCAGCAGTTCCCCCGTGGCGTCCTCCTACAATGAGCAGTTCTTC
CASSSPVASSYNEQFF
>TRBD1|TRBV24-1|TRBJ2-2|.
TGTGCCACCAGTGATTTATCTAGCGGGACAGGGGGTCACACCGGGGAGCTGTTTTTT
CATSDLSSGTGGHTGELFF
>.|TRBV28|TRBJ1-1|.
TGTGCCAGCAGTGAGCCGGACACTGAAGCTTTCTTT
CASSEPDTEAFF
>TRBD1|TRBV18|TRBJ1-1|once
TGTGCCAGCTCACCTAGACAGGGGGCAAACACTGAAGCTTTCTTT
CASSPRQGANTEAFF
>TRBD2|TRBV7-2|TRBJ2-2|.
TGTGCCAGCATTTTTCTGGGGGGGGACACCGGGGAGCTGTTTTTT
CASIFLGGDTGELFF
>.|TRBV14|TRBJ2-7|.
TGTGCCAGCAAGGTTAGGTCGAGCTCCTACGAGCAGTACTTC
CASKVRSSSYEQYF
>.|TRBV2|TRBJ1-2|.
TGTGCCAGCAGTGAACTGGTGCAGGGCGCTGGCTACACCTTC
CASSELVQGAGYTF
>TRBD2|TRBV7-9|TRBJ2-7|.
TGTGCCAGCAGCCCCATGGCGGGGGGCGGAGAGCAGTACTTC
CASSPMAGGGEQYF
>TRBD2|TRBV11-2|TRBJ2-5|few
TGTGCCAGCAGCAGTTTTGGCGGGAGGGTCGAAGAGACCCAGTACTTC
CASSSFGGRVEETQYF
>.|TRBV24-1|TRBJ2-1|.
TGTGCCACCAGTGCCTTCGGGACGACCGGCCCCAATGAGCAGTTCTTC
CATSAFGTTGPNEQFF
>TRBD2|TRBV7-8|TRBJ2-7|.
TGTGCCAGCAGCTCAAGACGGGGGGGCCCCTACGAGCAGTACTTC
CASSSRRGGPYEQYF
>.|TRBV2|TRBJ1-6|.
TGTGCCAGCAGTGATGGGCAGGGAGGTAATTCACCCCTCCACTTT
CASSDGQGGNSPLHF
>TRBD2|TRBV28|TRBJ2-1|.
TGTGCCAGCAGTTTACCGGGACTAGCGGGAGTGGGACAGTTCTTC
CASSLPGLAGVGQFF
>.|TRBV4-2|TRBJ1-1|once
TGTGCCAGCAGCCAGCACGGGGTTAAGCCTGAAGCTTTCTTT
CASSQHGVKPEAFF
>.|TRBV18|TRBJ1-3|few
TGTGCCAGCTCACCATTTTCCGCAGATACATCTGGAAACACCATATATTTT
CASSPFSADTSGNTIYF